These 19 T cell receptor beta chains were all obtained from the same sample, sequenced in a study of beta chain features in type 1 diabetes. Investigators reverse transcribed all isolated RNA, so they sequenced expressed TCRB transcripts. Assay used: immunoSEQ multiplex PCR; TCRdb lists only in-frame clones, some missing. This table holds hundreds of thousands of clones, 15% to 17% found once. Sequenced material: naive CD4+ T cells from blood. The receptors derive from a man younger than 35 in good health.

This clone was found a few times. The chain recombines TRBV27 with TRBJ2-1, with 7 bases that match TRBD1. Germline V gives CDR1 MNHEY, CDR2 SMNVEV (reference sequence). The CDR3 consists of 18 residues. After removal of 5 bases from V and 5 bases from J, the junction contained 18 bases not matched to a gene. This CDR3 reads CASSPHQGQTLGDNEQFF. Written as DNA, the CDR3 is TGTGCCAGCAGTCCTCACCAGGGACAGACCCTCGGAGACAATGAGCAGTTCTTC.

To note about this clone: Within the sample, other DNA sequences also encode this same CDR3. The genes are TRBV18 and TRBJ1-5; D is perhaps TRBD1 (6 bases). V was pared by 3 bases and J by 4 bases, with 7 bases between. CDR1 KGHSH and CDR2 LQKENI come from the germline V gene. The CDR3 runs to 13 residues. CDR3 DNA sequence: TGTGCCAGCTCACCGGACAGTAATCAGCCCCAGCATTTT. This encodes CASSPDSNQPQHF.

Only a few counts were recorded for this clone. Sequence at one end of the junction differs from germline and may be a read error. The chain has TRBV11-2 and TRBJ2-1; TRBD2 agrees at 8 bases. Germline lookup yields CDR1 SGHAT and CDR2 FQNNGV. CDR3 size: 15 residues. The CDR3 reads CASTLTGTSYNEQFF. DNA of the CDR3: TGTGCCAGCACCTTAACCGGGACTAGCTACAATGAGCAGTTCTTC.

V is TRBV4-1 and J is TRBJ1-1; 8 bases align to TRBD1. CDR1 is MGHRA, CDR2 YSYEKL, per germline. V dropped 2 bases and J dropped 5; count of bases not matched to a gene: 4. This CDR3 has 14 residues. The CDR3 DNA is TGCGCCAGCAGCCAACTCAGGGGGCTTACTGAAGCTTTCTTT. As protein: CASSQLRGLTEAFF.

The chain joins TRBV30 to TRBJ1-6, with a weak D call TRBD1 (6 bases). This CDR3 is 14 amino acids long. Germline V gene lookup returns CDR1 GTSNPN and CDR2 SVGIG (reference sequence). Trimming took 0 bases from V and 11 from J, leaving 14 bases between them. This chain's CDR3 is CAWSVTTGWTPLHF. In DNA, the CDR3 is TGTGCCTGGAGTGTAACTACAGGGTGGACACCCCTCCACTTT.

The chain employs TRBV5-1 and TRBJ2-2; 7 bases agree with TRBD1. V was clipped by 4 bases and J by 6 bases; unmatched bases: 9. The CDR3 has 15 residues. Per germline, CDR1 SGHRS and CDR2 YFSETQ. CDR3 DNA: TGCGCCAGCAGCCCAGACAGGGTCGGCGCCGGGGAGCTGTTTTTT. This translates into CASSPDRVGAGELFF.

V and J are TRBV7-2 and TRBJ1-2; 7 nucleotides line up with TRBD1. The CDR3 runs 15 residues. Per germline, CDR1 SGHTA and CDR2 FQGNSA. V was pared by 5 bases and J by 2 bases, with 8 bases of the junction left unmatched. CDR3 sequence (DNA): TGTGCCAGCAGCCTACGGACAGGATCCAACTATGGCTACACCTTC. It encodes CASSLRTGSNYGYTF. The full variable domain, rest sourced from reference TRBV7-2 and TRBJ1-2, is GAGVSQSPSNKVTEKGKDVELRCDPISGHTALYWYRQSLGQGLEFLIYFQGNSAPDKSGLPSDRFSAERTGGSVSTLTIQRTQQEDSAVYLCASSLRTGSNYGYTFGSGTRLTVV.

This clone was seen a few times. The rearrangement links TRBV11-2 to TRBJ2-7; possibly TRBD2 for D (5 bases). The CDR3 spans 14 residues. Germline CDR1 reads SGHAT; CDR2 reads FQNNGV. Trimming removed 2 bases from V and 6 bases from J, with 14 bases in between. In nucleotides, the CDR3 is TGTGCCAGCAGCTTAAAGCCTGGTCTAGCCGAGCAGTACTTC. Encoded protein: CASSLKPGLAEQYF.

The rearrangement links TRBV23-1 to TRBJ1-1, with TRBD1 identical over 9 bases. TRBV23-1 is reported as an ORF; its role is uncertain. The CDR3 is made up of 14 amino acids. J gave up 4 bases and V 7 bases, and 7 bases lay outside the gene matches. CDR3: CASTRGTGSTEAFF. The CDR3 coding sequence is TGCGCCAGCACCCGTGGGACAGGGAGCACTGAAGCTTTCTTT.

This clone was counted only a few times. This sequence joins TRBV7-2 and TRBJ2-1; TRBD2 matches at 7 bases. CDR3 length equals 12 residues. Germline lookup yields CDR1 SGHTA and CDR2 FQGNSA. V gave up 5 bases and J gave up 15 bases; unmatched junction bases: 10. The CDR3 here is CASSRAGRILFF. In DNA form, the CDR3 reads TGTGCCAGCAGCCGAGCGGGGAGGATTCTGTTCTTC.

In this sample, this clone turned up a few times. The V gene is TRBV4-2, the J gene TRBJ2-7; TRBD1 aligns across 9 bases. The CDR3 length is 15 residues. Per germline, CDR1 LGHNA and CDR2 YNFKEQ. Trimming cost V 1 base and J 2 bases; bases outside gene matches: 3. CDR3 in DNA: TGTGCCAGCAGCCAAGGAGGACAGGGGACCTACGAGCAGTACTTC. Its translation: CASSQGGQGTYEQYF.

The V gene is TRBV5-1, the J gene TRBJ2-2, with D perhaps given as TRBD1 or TRBD2 (5 bases each). The CDR3 loop spans 15 amino acids. V was trimmed by 6 bases and J by 2 bases, leaving 14 bases between them. The germline V gene has CDR1 SGHRS and CDR2 YFSETQ. CDR3 region: CASNFRGVNTGELFF. The DNA of the CDR3 is TGCGCCAGCAATTTTAGAGGGGTTAACACCGGGGAGCTGTTTTTT.

The rearrangement uses TRBV28 and TRBJ2-7, with 8 positions matching TRBD1. This CDR3 comprises 16 residues. Germline CDR1 is MDHEN and CDR2 is SYDVKM. With V trimmed by 3 bases and J by 2 bases, 9 bases remained unmatched. For the CDR3, the DNA is TGTGCCAGCAGTTTGCTCTTTGGACAGGGCGCCTACGAGCAGTACTTC. Translated: CASSLLFGQGAYEQYF.

Notes on this clone: Other DNA sequences of this sample code for an identical CDR3. The gene calls are TRBV5-4 and TRBJ2-3; a weak D match, TRBD1 (5 bases). V was cut by 4 bases and J by 3 bases, with 12 bases left in between. The CDR3 totals 14 residues. CDR1 and CDR2 (germline): SGHNT, YYREEE (reference sequence). CDR3 DNA: TGTGCCAGCAGCCTTGGGGCCGAGACAGATACGCAGTATTTT. This translates into CASSLGAETDTQYF.

This clone has a handful of counts. The V and J genes are TRBV28 and TRBJ1-3, with D possibly matching TRBD1 (6 bases). This CDR3 is built from 17 residues. The V gene lost 3 bases and the J gene lost 0 bases, with 15 bases spanning the gap. Germline V lookup: CDR1 MDHEN, CDR2 SYDVKM. The CDR3: CASSFPDRINSGNTIYF. Written as DNA, the CDR3 is TGTGCCAGCAGTTTCCCCGACAGGATTAACTCTGGAAACACCATATATTTT.

The sample holds a few counts of this clone. CDR3 loop: CASSVEGQGNQPQHF. CDR3 nucleotides: TGTGCCAGCAGCGTAGAGGGACAGGGAAATCAGCCCCAGCATTTT. This chain links TRBV9 with TRBJ1-5; 9 bases match TRBD1. Germline CDR1 SGDLS, CDR2 YYNGEE. CDR3 length: 15 residues. The ends lost 0 bases at V and 4 bases at J; junction bases unmatched: 2.

The rearrangement uses TRBV25-1 and TRBJ2-1; D not certain. The CDR3 length is 15 residues. Per the germline V gene, CDR1 is MGHDK and CDR2 is SYGVNS. Deletions cut 5 bases from V and 2 bases from J, with 13 bases between. The CDR3 is CASSKGSAPYNEQFF. CDR3 sequence (DNA): TGTGCCAGCAGTAAGGGATCAGCACCCTACAATGAGCAGTTCTTC.

Concerning this clone itself: Other DNA sequences in the same sample also yield this CDR3. This chain uses TRBV10-3 with TRBJ1-2; TRBD1 might be the D (5 bases). Germline CDR1 and CDR2: ENHRY and SYGVKD. The CDR3 is 14 residues long. V lost 2 bases and J 0 bases, leaving 7 bases between the germline ends. CDR3 region: CAISERGPNYGYTF. The DNA of the CDR3 is TGTGCCATCAGTGAGCGGGGACCTAACTATGGCTACACCTTC.

This sequence joins TRBV7-2 and TRBJ2-5, with 10 bases aligning to TRBD2. The germline V gene encodes CDR1 SGHTA and CDR2 FQGNSA. Trimming removed 1 base from V and 1 base from J; junction bases left unmatched: 6. The CDR3 is 17 residues long. This chain's CDR3 is CASSLGASGGLQETQYF. The CDR3 nucleotides are TGTGCCAGCAGCTTAGGTGCTAGCGGGGGCCTCCAAGAGACCCAGTACTTC.